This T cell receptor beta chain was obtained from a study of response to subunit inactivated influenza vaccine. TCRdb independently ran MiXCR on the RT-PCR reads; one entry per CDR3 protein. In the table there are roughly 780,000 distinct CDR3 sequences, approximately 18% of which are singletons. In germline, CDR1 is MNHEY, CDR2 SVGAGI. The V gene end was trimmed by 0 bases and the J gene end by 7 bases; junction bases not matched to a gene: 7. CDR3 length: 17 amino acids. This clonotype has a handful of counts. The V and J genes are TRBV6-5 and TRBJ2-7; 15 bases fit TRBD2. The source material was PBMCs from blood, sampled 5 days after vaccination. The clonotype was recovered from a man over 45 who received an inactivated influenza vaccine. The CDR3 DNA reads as TGTGCCAGCAGTTACTCGGGACTAGCGGGAGGAAGTAGGGAGCAGTACTTC. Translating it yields CASSYSGLAGGSREQYF.